These 22 T cell receptor beta chains were all obtained from the same sample, sequenced in a study of T cell repertoires in cytomegalovirus infection. The antigens of these receptors remain unknown. TCRdb used MiXCR to reprocess the reads, holding one entry per CDR3 protein. The sample records about 69,000 distinct CDR3 sequences, under 30% being singletons. The material was CD8+ T cells from cultured PBMCs, obtained from culture after CMV antigen stimulation. Receptors originate from a human donor in good health (CMV status not recorded). Some clones in this sample may be carry-over from other donors' samples.

The chain carries TRBV30 and TRBJ1-2; D is unclear. The CDR3 runs to 13 residues. Germline V gives CDR1 GTSNPN, CDR2 SVGIG (reference sequence). V was pared by 3 bases and J by 4 bases, with 12 bases between. The CDR3 region is CAWRATAIYGYTF. The CDR3 DNA is TGTGCCTGGAGGGCCACAGCGATCTATGGCTACACCTTC.

The rearrangement links TRBV4-2 to TRBJ1-2; TRBD1 aligns across 8 bases. In germline, CDR1 is LGHNA, CDR2 YNFKEQ. CDR3 length equals 13 residues. The V and J ends lost 5 bases and 8 bases, in that order; junction bases with no gene match: 7. The CDR3 DNA sequence: TGTGCCAGCAGCACACAGGGGGGTAGCGGCTACACCTTC. Protein sequence: CASSTQGGSGYTF.

The V and J genes are TRBV5-1 and TRBJ2-1; weak D call: TRBD2 (5 bases). V gave up 4 bases and J gave up 12 bases, with 17 bases separating them. The CDR3 is 13 amino acids. Germline V gene sequence: CDR1 SGHRS, CDR2 YFSETQ. Written as DNA, the CDR3 is TGCGCCAGCAGCCTGGGCCTAGCTAGAGTGCAGTTCTTC. The encoded protein is CASSLGLARVQFF.

This chain connects TRBV4-3 to TRBJ1-6; 9 bases are shared with TRBD1. With 2 bases clipped from V and 9 bases from J, the junction kept 5 bases outside the gene matches. Germline-derived CDR1 and CDR2 are LGHNA and YSLEER. The CDR3 contains 15 residues. In DNA form, the CDR3 reads TGCGCCAGCAGCCAAAACCGGGACAGGGTTTCACCCCTCCACTTT. This codes for CASSQNRDRVSPLHF.

The table lists this clonotype with many counts. V usage is TRBV7-9 and J usage is TRBJ1-4, with TRBD1 matching 8 bases. Trimming removed 5 bases from V and 2 bases from J; junction bases left unmatched: 1. The CDR3 extends over 14 amino acids. The germline CDR1 and CDR2 sequences are SEHNR and FQNEAQ (reference sequence). Here the CDR3 reads CASSRTGTNEKLFF. The CDR3 region has the DNA TGTGCCAGCAGCCGGACAGGGACTAATGAAAAACTGTTTTTT. Looking up the rest from reference TRBV7-9 and TRBJ1-4 gives the full variable domain: DTGVSQNPRHKITKRGQNVTFRCDPISEHNRLYWYRQTLGQGPEFLTYFQNEAQLEKSRLLSDRFSAERPKGSFSTLEIQRTEQGDSAMYLCASSRTGTNEKLFFGSGTQLSVL.

This sequence joins TRBV6-2 or TRBV6-3 and TRBJ2-1, with D perhaps assigned TRBD1 or TRBD2 (5 bases each). Trimming removed 5 bases from V and 10 bases from J, with 9 bases in between. CDR1 is MNHEY, CDR2 SVGEGT, per germline. This CDR3 is built from 11 residues. The CDR3 region is CASSRGTEQFF. The CDR3 DNA follows: TGTGCCAGCAGTCGGGGCACAGAGCAGTTCTTC.

This clonotype appeared a few times. The chain has TRBV7-8 and TRBJ1-1; D is unresolved. V was shortened by 4 bases and J by 6 bases, with 6 bases between the two germline ends. The CDR3 runs 11 residues. Germline assignment: CDR1 SGHVS and CDR2 FQNEAQ. CDR3 coding DNA: TGTGCCAGCAGCTCCCCGGCTGAAGCTTTCTTT. Encoded protein: CASSSPAEAFF.

This clonotype came up a few times. The V gene is TRBV28, the J gene TRBJ2-3, with no clear D. Germline CDR1 MDHEN, CDR2 SYDVKM. The CDR3 runs 10 residues. Trimming left V 4 bases short and J 4 bases short, with 0 bases between. The CDR3 DNA reads TGTGCCAGCAGTTCAGATACGCAGTATTTT. Translated: CASSSDTQYF.

This clonotype was counted ten times or more. This chain uses TRBV7-2 with TRBJ1-2; 7 nucleotides align to TRBD1. V lost 2 bases, J lost 8 bases, and 17 bases stayed unmatched. The CDR3 extends over 17 amino acids. Germline-derived CDR1 and CDR2 are SGHTA and FQGNSA. For the CDR3, the DNA is TGTGCCAGCAGCTTAAGAGGACAGGCCGGCAATAGGAAGGGCTACACCTTC. This codes for CASSLRGQAGNRKGYTF.

This clonotype was seen ten or more times. The CDR3: CASSFPGGQREETQYF. The DNA of the CDR3 is TGTGCCAGCAGCTTCCCCGGTGGGCAGCGTGAGGAGACCCAGTACTTC. The chain is built from TRBV7-8 and TRBJ2-5; no clear D gene. The CDR3 loop spans 16 amino acids. Trimming cost V 3 bases and J 5 bases, with 19 bases left between them. Germline assignment: CDR1 SGHVS and CDR2 FQNEAQ.

This clonotype was detected only once. The V call is TRBV27, the J call TRBJ1-4, with TRBD1 identical over 7 bases. There are 14 residues in the CDR3. V trimming: 7 bases; J trimming: 0 bases; junction bases outside the gene matches: 2. The germline V gene has CDR1 MNHEY and CDR2 SMNVEV (reference sequence). DNA for the CDR3: TGTGCCAGCACCGGGACAGCAACTAATGAAAAACTGTTTTTT. This gives the protein CASTGTATNEKLFF.

This clonotype was seen only a few times. This chain links TRBV20-1 with TRBJ2-2; 9 positions match TRBD2. The CDR3 has 14 amino acids. Germline lookup yields CDR1 DFQATT and CDR2 SNEGSKA (reference sequence). J lost 3 bases, V lost 5 bases, and 4 bases had no gene match. This CDR3 reads CSAGAGGDTGELFF. The CDR3 nucleotides are TGCAGTGCTGGAGCGGGAGGAGACACCGGGGAGCTGTTTTTT.

This clonotype was seen at least ten times. This sequence joins TRBV24-1 and TRBJ2-3, with D possibly being TRBD1 (6 bases). Trimming removed 10 bases at V and 1 base at J, with 14 bases between. The CDR3 consists of 14 residues. Germline CDR1 KGHDR, CDR2 SFDVKD. CDR3 protein: CATAQGIGTDTQYF. CDR3 coding DNA: TGTGCCACGGCCCAGGGGATTGGCACAGATACGCAGTATTTT.

At least ten counts were recorded for this clonotype. J is TRBJ2-7 and V is TRBV6-1; D perhaps matches TRBD1 (6 bases). Germline V gene lookup returns CDR1 MNHNS and CDR2 SASEGT. This CDR3 comprises 14 residues. V was cut by 5 bases and J by 6 bases, with 17 bases left in between. CDR3 loop: CASSQTGPGGEQYF. For the CDR3, the DNA is TGTGCCAGCAGTCAGACAGGCCCGGGTGGCGAGCAGTACTTC.

This clonotype was found a few times. This chain joins TRBV12-3 or TRBV12-4 and TRBJ2-3; TRBD2 matches 13 bases. V was pared by 4 bases and J by 5 bases, with 9 bases of the junction left unmatched. This CDR3 region has 17 residues. CDR3 sequence (DNA): TGTGCCAGCAGTTCCTTACTAGCGGGGGGGCCGGGAGATACGCAGTATTTT. Amino acid sequence: CASSSLLAGGPGDTQYF.

The CDR3 region has the DNA TGTGCCAGCAGCCCCCTTAGGGAAGGTGAGGGCTACACCTTC. This sequence encodes CASSPLREGEGYTF. The J gene is TRBJ1-2, the V gene TRBV3-1; no clear D. Trimming removed 4 bases from V and 8 bases from J, with 17 bases in between. The CDR3 is 14 amino acids. CDR1 is LGHDT, CDR2 YNNKEL, per germline (reference sequence). Full variable domain (missing parts from reference TRBV3-1 and TRBJ1-2): DTAVSQTPKYLVTQMGNDKSIKCEQNLGHDTMYWYKQDSKKFLKIMFSYNNKELIINETVPNRFSPKSPDKAHLNLHINSLELGDSAVYFCASSPLREGEGYTFGSGTRLTVV.

This clonotype was counted a few times. V usage is TRBV28 and J usage is TRBJ2-3; 9 bases line up with TRBD1. This CDR3 has 14 residues. The germline V gene encodes CDR1 MDHEN and CDR2 SYDVKM. V shed 6 bases, J shed 4 bases, and the junction held 5 bases outside the gene matches. Here the CDR3 reads CASSQNRGPDTQYF. The CDR3 nucleotides are TGTGCCAGCAGCCAAAACAGGGGGCCAGATACGCAGTATTTT.

This clonotype appeared a few times. The chain uses TRBV27 and TRBJ2-1, with no clear D. Deletions cut 7 bases from V and 4 bases from J, with 20 bases between. This CDR3 has 16 residues. Germline-derived CDR1 and CDR2 are MNHEY and SMNVEV (reference sequence). The CDR3 spells CASMPQPLGSYNEQFF. As DNA, the CDR3 is TGTGCCAGCATGCCTCAACCCCTAGGCTCTTACAATGAGCAGTTCTTC.

J is TRBJ2-2 and V is TRBV7-2; 7 bases map to TRBD1. CDR3 length equals 14 residues. The trim removed 5 bases at V and 3 bases at J, leaving 3 bases unmatched. Germline V gives CDR1 SGHTA, CDR2 FQGNSA. Here the CDR3 reads CASSRQGYTGELFF. The DNA for the CDR3 is TGTGCCAGCAGCCGACAGGGTTACACCGGGGAGCTGTTTTTT. Combining the CDR3 with reference TRBV7-2 and TRBJ2-2 gives the whole variable domain GAGVSQSPSNKVTEKGKDVELRCDPISGHTALYWYRQSLGQGLEFLIYFQGNSAPDKSGLPSDRFSAERTGGSVSTLTIQRTQQEDSAVYLCASSRQGYTGELFFGEGSRLTVL.

CDR3 in DNA: TGTGCCAGCAGTTTCTGGACTGACTCCGAGACCCAGTACTTC. Amino acid sequence: CASSFWTDSETQYF. The rearrangement joins TRBV6-2 or TRBV6-3 to TRBJ2-5; D perhaps matches TRBD2 (5 bases). Germline V CDR1 and CDR2: MNHEY, SVGEGT. V was pared by 4 bases and J by 5 bases, with 14 bases between. This CDR3 region has 14 residues.

This clonotype appeared a few times. The chain's CDR3 is CASSLGGKDTQYF. CDR3 nucleotides: TGTGCCAGCAGTTTGGGGGGGAAGGATACGCAGTATTTT. The V gene is TRBV27, the J gene TRBJ2-3; 7 positions agree with TRBD2. V dropped 3 bases and J dropped 6; count of bases not matched to a gene: 3. From germline, CDR1 is MNHEY and CDR2 SMNVEV (reference sequence). The CDR3 has 13 residues.

Ten or more counts support this clonotype. V is TRBV5-6 and J is TRBJ1-5, with D uncertain. Looked up from germline, CDR1 is SGHDT and CDR2 is YYEEEE. This CDR3 spans 14 amino acids. V shed 2 bases and J shed 3 bases, with 9 bases lying between them. In DNA, the CDR3 is TGTGCCAGCAGCTTATCTCAGCCCAATCAGCCCCAGCATTTT. Translating it yields CASSLSQPNQPQHF.